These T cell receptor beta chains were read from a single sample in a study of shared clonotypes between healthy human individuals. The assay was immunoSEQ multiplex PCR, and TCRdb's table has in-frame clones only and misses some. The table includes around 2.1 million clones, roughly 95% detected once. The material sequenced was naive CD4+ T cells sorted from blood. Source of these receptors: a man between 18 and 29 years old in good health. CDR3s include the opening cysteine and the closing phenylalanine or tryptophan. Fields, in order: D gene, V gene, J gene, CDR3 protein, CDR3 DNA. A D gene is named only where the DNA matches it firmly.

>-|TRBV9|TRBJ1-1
CASSAFGTTMNTEAFF
TGTGCCAGCAGCGCCTTCGGGACAACTATGAACACTGAAGCTTTCTTT
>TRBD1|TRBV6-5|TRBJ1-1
CASSKGQGRTEAFF
TGTGCCAGCAGTAAGGGACAGGGAAGGACTGAAGCTTTCTTT
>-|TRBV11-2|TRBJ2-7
CASSRTLYEQYF
TGTGCCAGCAGCCGGACCCTTTACGAGCAGTACTTC
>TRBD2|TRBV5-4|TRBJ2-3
CASSSPQGGRDADTQYF
TGTGCCAGCAGCTCCCCCCAAGGAGGGAGGGATGCAGATACGCAGTATTTT
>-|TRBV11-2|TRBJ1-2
CASSLDGNYGYTF
TGTGCCAGCAGCTTAGACGGTAACTATGGCTACACCTTC
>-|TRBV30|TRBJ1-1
CAWSSGSRTEAFF
TGTGCCTGGAGCTCAGGGAGTAGGACTGAAGCTTTCTTT
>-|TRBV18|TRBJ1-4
CASSLTASNEKLFF
TGTGCCAGCTCACTTACAGCCAGCAATGAAAAACTGTTTTTT
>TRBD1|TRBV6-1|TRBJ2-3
CASSEGQGVTDTQYF
TGTGCCAGCAGTGAGGGGCAGGGGGTCACAGATACGCAGTATTTT
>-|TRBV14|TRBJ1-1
CASSQTRGTEAFF
TGTGCCAGCAGCCAAACCCGAGGAACTGAAGCTTTCTTT
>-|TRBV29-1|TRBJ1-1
CSVANTEAFF
TGCAGCGTTGCGAACACTGAAGCTTTCTTT
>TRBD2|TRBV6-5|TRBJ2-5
CASSFLAGGPPQTQYF
TGTGCCAGCAGTTTTCTAGCGGGGGGCCCGCCCCAGACCCAGTACTTC
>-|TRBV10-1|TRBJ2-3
CASSESGQGISTQYF
TGCGCCAGCAGTGAGTCGGGGCAGGGGATATCAACGCAGTATTTT
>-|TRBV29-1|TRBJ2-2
CSVETSRGGELFF
TGCAGCGTTGAGACTAGTAGGGGCGGGGAGCTGTTTTTT
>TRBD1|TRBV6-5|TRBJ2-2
CASRGGQITGELFF
TGTGCCAGCAGAGGGGGACAGATCACCGGGGAGCTGTTTTTT
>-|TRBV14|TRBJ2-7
CASSQDRGAPYEQYF
TGTGCCAGCAGCCAAGATAGGGGTGCGCCCTACGAGCAGTACTTC